This passage covers 18 T cell receptor beta chains from one sample sequenced in a study of early T cells in non-severe SARS-CoV-2 infection. In TCRdb, the 5' RACE reads were re-called with MiXCR into one record per CDR3 protein. The profile shows 50,000 to 65,000 distinct CDR3 sequences, roughly 9.2% of them singletons. The specimen was whole blood. All receptors come from an adult who was a healthcare worker with PCR-confirmed SARS-CoV-2 infection or an uninfected control (not recorded which).

In its sample, this clonotype was seen many times. V usage is TRBV10-2 and J usage is TRBJ2-5, with 11 bases fitting TRBD2. Germline V CDR1 and CDR2: WSHSY, SAAADI. The CDR3 loop spans 18 amino acids. V trimming: 0 bases; J trimming: 2 bases; junction bases outside the gene matches: 8. In nucleotides, the CDR3 is TGCGCCAGCAGTGAGTCAAGTACGACTAGCGGGACTCAAGAGACCCAGTACTTC. Its protein product is CASSESSTTSGTQETQYF.

This clonotype has ten or more counts. The chain carries TRBV7-2 and TRBJ2-3; D call uncertain. This CDR3 region has 12 residues. The ends were cut back, 2 bases at V and 4 bases at J, with 4 bases in the middle. CDR1 SGHTA and CDR2 FQGNSA come from the germline V gene. Here the CDR3 DNA reads TGTGCCAGCAGCTTATTTCCAGATACGCAGTATTTT. It specifies CASSLFPDTQYF.

This clonotype was counted ten times or more. This chain connects TRBV6-5 to TRBJ2-3; D unclear. This CDR3 spans 11 amino acids. V dropped 6 bases and J dropped 10 bases, with 11 bases sitting between them. CDR1 MNHEY and CDR2 SVGAGI come from the germline V gene. CDR3 bases: TGTGCCAGCAGCAACCGGGTTTCGCAGTATTTT. It encodes CASSNRVSQYF.

There are a few counts of this clonotype. The chain links TRBV2 to TRBJ2-2, with D perhaps being TRBD1 or TRBD2 (5 bases each). With 9 bases removed from V and 2 bases from J, the gap between germline ends came to 13 bases. The CDR3 extends over 14 amino acids. Germline loops: CDR1 SNHLY, CDR2 FYNNEI. CDR3 coding DNA: TGTGCCAGGCGCCGGGACCGAAACACCGGGGAGCTGTTTTTT. Translating gives CARRRDRNTGELFF.

The rearrangement uses TRBV10-3 and TRBJ2-1, with 9 nucleotides matching TRBD2. This CDR3 comprises 15 residues. Trimming removed 0 bases from V and 9 bases from J; junction bases left unmatched: 6. Germline V gene data show CDR1 as ENHRY and CDR2 as SYGVKD. CDR3 nucleotide sequence: TGTGCCATCAGTGAGTCCGGCGGGGGGGCCGTTGAGCAGTTCTTC. Translation gives CAISESGGGAVEQFF.

The chain couples TRBV5-5 to TRBJ2-1; D gene uncertain. Looked up from germline, CDR1 is SGHKS and CDR2 is YYEKEE (reference sequence). The V and J ends lost 4 bases and 4 bases respectively, with 12 bases between them. The CDR3 sequence is 14 residues long. The CDR3 sequence: CASSPETAYNEQFF. The CDR3 DNA follows: TGTGCCAGCAGCCCGGAGACGGCTTACAATGAGCAGTTCTTC.

This clonotype was counted ten times or more. The chain joins TRBV2 to TRBJ2-4; 7 bases fit TRBD1. Losses at the gene ends were 3 bases for V and 3 bases for J; bases not matched to a gene: 2. Germline lookup yields CDR1 SNHLY and CDR2 FYNNEI. The CDR3 sequence is 14 residues long. The CDR3 nucleotides are TGTGCCAGCAGTGATTCAGGGGGCAAAAACATTCAGTACTTC. Protein product: CASSDSGGKNIQYF.

This clonotype was picked up many times. The genes are TRBV11-2 and TRBJ1-6; 7 bases align to TRBD1. The germline gives CDR1 SGHAT, CDR2 FQNNGV. The CDR3 is 15 amino acids. Trimming took 5 bases from V and 9 from J; bases not matched to a gene: 10. DNA of the CDR3: TGTGCCAGCAGCCTAAGACAGGGAGTGGGTTCACCCCTCCACTTT. It specifies CASSLRQGVGSPLHF.

This clonotype appeared many times. The chain couples TRBV11-3 to TRBJ2-3, with unresolved D. CDR1 SGHNT and CDR2 YENEEA come from the germline V gene. The CDR3 is 15 amino acids. Between the trimmed V and J ends, which lost 5 bases and 6 bases, there was a span of 18 bases. CDR3 bases: TGTGCCAGCAGCCCGCGTCCGGGCTCCCCCGATACGCAGTATTTT. It encodes CASSPRPGSPDTQYF.

V is TRBV7-3 and J is TRBJ1-1; TRBD1 is a possible D gene (5 bases). CDR3 length: 14 amino acids. V was shortened by 2 bases and J by 3 bases, with 10 bases between the two germline ends. Germline V gives CDR1 SGHTA, CDR2 FQGTGA. The CDR3 nucleotides read TGTGCCAGCAGCTTACAGGGAGGGGACACTGAAGCTTTCTTT. Translating gives CASSLQGGDTEAFF.

This clonotype came up many times. V and J are TRBV6-5 and TRBJ2-7, with TRBD1 identical over 10 bases. The germline CDR1 and CDR2 sequences are MNHEY and SVGAGI. The CDR3 runs to 14 residues. J gave up 2 bases and V 5 bases, and 3 bases lay outside the gene matches. In DNA form, the CDR3 reads TGTGCCAGCAGTAAGACAGGGGGCCCCTACGAGCAGTACTTC. Translating it yields CASSKTGGPYEQYF.

This clonotype was seen at least ten times. This chain links TRBV20-1 with TRBJ2-7, with 13 positions matching TRBD2. With V trimmed by 0 bases and J by 4 bases, 9 bases remained unmatched. Germline V gene sequence: CDR1 DFQATT, CDR2 SNEGSKA (reference sequence). The CDR3 has 17 amino acids. The CDR3 sequence: CSARDPGLAGAGYEQYF. The CDR3 bases are TGCAGTGCTAGAGATCCCGGACTAGCGGGAGCCGGGTACGAGCAGTACTTC.

This clonotype has at least ten counts. V and J are TRBV12-3 or TRBV12-4 and TRBJ1-5; 10 bases match TRBD1. The CDR3 is made up of 14 amino acids. The V segment lost 4 bases and the J segment 6 bases; nucleotides outside the gene matches: 3. The CDR3 loop is CASSWDRGGQPQHF. Written as DNA, the CDR3 is TGTGCCAGCAGTTGGGACAGGGGAGGTCAGCCCCAGCATTTT.

This clonotype was picked up many times. V gene TRBV5-1 combines with J gene TRBJ2-4, with a weak D call TRBD2 (6 bases). The CDR3 loop spans 13 amino acids. V gave up 0 bases and J gave up 8 bases, with 9 bases separating them. CDR1 and CDR2 (germline): SGHRS, YFSETQ. In nucleotides, the CDR3 is TGCGCCAGCAGCTTGGGCGGGGAGGACATTCAGTACTTC. Amino acids: CASSLGGEDIQYF.

This clonotype came up many times. The V call is TRBV5-6, the J call TRBJ2-3, with unresolved D. V was pared by 4 bases and J by 0 bases, with 9 bases between. This CDR3 region has 14 residues. Germline CDR1 reads SGHDT; CDR2 reads YYEEEE. The CDR3 loop reads CASSDGPSTDTQYF. DNA of the CDR3: TGTGCCAGCAGCGACGGACCTAGCACAGATACGCAGTATTTT.

This clonotype was seen many times. The J gene is TRBJ2-7, the V gene TRBV10-3, with a weak D call TRBD2 (5 bases). Trimming shortened V by 8 bases and J by 2 bases, and 16 bases separated the two germline ends. The CDR3 sequence is 14 residues long. CDR1 is ENHRY and CDR2 is SYGVKD in the germline V gene. The CDR3 region has the DNA TGTGCCATCCGGCCGGGGTCCCCCACCTACGAGCAGTACTTC. Protein: CAIRPGSPTYEQYF.

This clonotype appeared many times. V usage is TRBV10-3 and J usage is TRBJ2-7; tentatively, D is TRBD1 or TRBD2 (7 bases each). Germline CDR1 ENHRY, CDR2 SYGVKD. The CDR3 has 16 amino acids. Trimming cost V 8 bases and J 0 bases, with 20 bases left between them. As DNA, the CDR3 is TGTGCCATCGGAGACCAGGGGGGGACCAGCTCCTACGAGCAGTACTTC. Protein: CAIGDQGGTSSYEQYF.

This clonotype appeared a few times. At one end the junction does not follow the germline gene, possibly because of a read error. The chain combines TRBV4-2 with TRBJ2-1; D not certain. The germline V gene has CDR1 LGHNA and CDR2 YNFKEQ. The CDR3 totals 13 residues. CDR3 nucleotide sequence: TGTGCCAGCAGCCAAGATCGGAGCAATGCGCAGTTCTTC. It encodes CASSQDRSNAQFF.